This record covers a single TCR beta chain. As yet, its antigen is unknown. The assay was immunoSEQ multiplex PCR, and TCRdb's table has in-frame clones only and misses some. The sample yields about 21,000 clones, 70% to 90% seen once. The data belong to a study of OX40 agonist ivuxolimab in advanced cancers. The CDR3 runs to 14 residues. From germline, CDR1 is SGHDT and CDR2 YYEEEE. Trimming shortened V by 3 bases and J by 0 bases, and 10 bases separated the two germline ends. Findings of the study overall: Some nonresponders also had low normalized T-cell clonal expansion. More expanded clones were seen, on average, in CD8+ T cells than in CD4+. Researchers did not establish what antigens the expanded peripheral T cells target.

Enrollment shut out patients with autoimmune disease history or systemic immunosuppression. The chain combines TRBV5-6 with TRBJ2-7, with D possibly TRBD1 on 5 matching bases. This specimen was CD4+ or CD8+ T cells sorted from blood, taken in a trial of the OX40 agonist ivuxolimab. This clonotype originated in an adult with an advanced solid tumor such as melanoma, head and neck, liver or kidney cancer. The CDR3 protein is CASSSQGNSYEQYF. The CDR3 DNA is TGTGCCAGCAGCTCTCAGGGTAACTCCTACGAGCAGTACTTC. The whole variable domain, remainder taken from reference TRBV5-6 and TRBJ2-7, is DAGVTQSPTHLIKTRGQQVTLRCSPKSGHDTVSWYQQALGQGPQFIFQYYEEEERQRGNFPDRFSGHQFPNYSSELNVNALLLGDSALYLCASSSQGNSYEQYFGPGTRLTVT.